These T cell receptor beta chains were read from a single sample in a study of technical replicates of blood from a handful of donors. TCRdb keeps only in-frame clones here, not all; method: immunoSEQ multiplex PCR. The data show fewer than 85,000 clones, 92% seen once. Specimen: T cells isolated from PBMCs. The receptors derive from a human donor in good health. The CDR3 runs from the conserved cysteine through the conserved F or W. The order of the fields is D gene, J gene, V gene, clone size, CDR3 DNA, CDR3 protein. The D gene is left open where the match is weak. The size of a clone is reported for some rows only, either as once, few or many, or as a class for expanded clones.

TRBD1 | TRBJ1-1 | TRBV9 | - | TGTGCCAGCAGCGCCTGGACAGGGCGGAACACTGAAGCTTTCTTT | CASSAWTGRNTEAFF
- | TRBJ2-7 | TRBV9 | - | TGTGCCAGCAGCGTGGAGGGGAAAGAGCAGTACTTC | CASSVEGKEQYF
TRBD2 | TRBJ2-7 | TRBV10-2 | - | TGCGCCAGCAGTGATAATAGCGGGAGTTTCGAGCAGTACTTC | CASSDNSGSFEQYF
- | TRBJ2-5 | TRBV5-1 | - | TGCGCCAGCAGCTTCGAGGAGACCCAGTACTTC | CASSFEETQYF
- | TRBJ2-7 | TRBV5-1 | - | TGCGCCAGCAGCAATGGAGTCGGGAGTGATGAGCAGTACTTC | CASSNGVGSDEQYF
- | TRBJ2-1 | TRBV7-2 | - | TGTGCCAGCAGCTTAGAAGTCCGAGAGTTGGACAATGAGCAGTTCTTC | CASSLEVRELDNEQFF
TRBD1 | TRBJ2-7 | TRBV5-1 | - | TGCGCCAGCAGCCAACCGGGACAGGGAATATGGGAGCAGTACTTC | CASSQPGQGIWEQYF
- | TRBJ2-4 | TRBV11-2 | - | TGTGCCAGCAGCCCAGGGGCGGTTAGAAACATTCAGTACTTC | CASSPGAVRNIQYF
- | TRBJ2-7 | TRBV11-3 | once | TGTGCCAGCAGCCAGGGACTTGCCACCTACGAGCAGTACTTC | CASSQGLATYEQYF
TRBD2 | TRBJ2-1 | TRBV5-6 | - | TGTGCCAGCAGCTCAGGACTAGTTTCAGATGAGCAGTTCTTC | CASSSGLVSDEQFF
TRBD1 | TRBJ1-2 | TRBV19 | - | TGTGCCAGTACCCCCTGGACAGGGCATTATGGCTACACCTTC | CASTPWTGHYGYTF
TRBD1 | TRBJ1-5 | TRBV6-5 | once | TGTGCCAGCAGTCCCCGACAGGGGGGGAATCAGCCCCAGCATTTT | CASSPRQGGNQPQHF
- | TRBJ1-3 | TRBV15 | - | TGTGCCACCAGCAGAGGGGCTGAAGGAAACACCATATATTTT | CATSRGAEGNTIYF
- | TRBJ2-5 | TRBV28 | - | TGTGCCAGCAAAGAGAGGGAGATCGGGAGCGAGCAAGAGACCCAGTACTTC | CASKEREIGSEQETQYF
TRBD1 | TRBJ2-7 | TRBV7-9 | - | TGTGCCAGCAGCCTAGACAGGGGAAAAGGCTACGAGCAGTACTTC | CASSLDRGKGYEQYF
TRBD2 | TRBJ2-7 | TRBV11-3 | - | TGTGCCAGCAGCTTGAGCGGGAGCAACGAGCAGTACTTC | CASSLSGSNEQYF
TRBD2 | TRBJ2-7 | TRBV7-9 | - | TGTGCCAGCACCCCCGCCTGGTCTAGCGGGAGTTACGAGCAGTACTTC | CASTPAWSSGSYEQYF
TRBD2 | TRBJ2-7 | TRBV15 | - | TGTGCCACCAGCAGAGGGCTAGCGGGAGGTCAAGAGCAGTACTTC | CATSRGLAGGQEQYF
TRBD1 | TRBJ1-5 | TRBV2 | - | TGTGCCTCTCGGTCAGGGACAGGTGGATTGCCCCAGCATTTT | CASRSGTGGLPQHF
TRBD2 | TRBJ2-3 | TRBV2 | - | TGTGCCAGCAGGAAGCGGGAGGGCCTAGTCACAGATACGCAGTATTTT | CASRKREGLVTDTQYF
TRBD2 | TRBJ2-5 | TRBV5-1 | - | TGCGCCAGCAGCTACGGGACTAGCCAAGAGACCCAGTACTTC | CASSYGTSQETQYF
- | TRBJ2-3 | TRBV21-1 | - | TGTGCCAGCAGCAAAGCACCGGGACAGGGGGTGAATACGCAGTATTTT | CASSKAPGQGVNTQYF
TRBD2 | TRBJ2-7 | TRBV9 | - | TGTGCCAGCAGCAGGACTAGCGGGAGGTACGAGCAGTACTTC | CASSRTSGRYEQYF
TRBD1 | TRBJ1-5 | TRBV15 | - | TGTGCCACCAGCAGCCATACAGGGGAAAATCAGCCCCAGCATTTT | CATSSHTGENQPQHF
TRBD2 | TRBJ2-1 | TRBV28 | - | TGTGCCAGCAGTTCGTGGACTAGCGGGAGTAATGAGCAGTTCTTC | CASSSWTSGSNEQFF
TRBD2 | TRBJ2-1 | TRBV5-1 | - | TGCGCCAGCAGCTTTTCAAAGCGGGAGTACAATGAGCAGTTCTTC | CASSFSKREYNEQFF
TRBD2 | TRBJ2-1 | TRBV7-2 | - | TGTGCCAGCAGCAGTACTAGCGGGTTATTTTACAATGAGCAGTTCTTC | CASSSTSGLFYNEQFF
- | TRBJ2-7 | TRBV6-1 | - | TGTGCCAGCAGTGAATACACAGCCTACGAGCAGTACTTC | CASSEYTAYEQYF
- | TRBJ1-3 | TRBV6-5 | - | TGTGCCAGCAGCCCTTCTCGGGGGTCAGGAAACACCATATATTTT | CASSPSRGSGNTIYF
TRBD2 | TRBJ2-5 | TRBV11-2 | - | TGTGCCAGCAGCGTTAGACTAGCGGGCAACCAAGAGACCCAGTACTTC | CASSVRLAGNQETQYF
TRBD1 | TRBJ2-3 | TRBV5-1 | once | TGCGCCAGCAGCTTGAGGGGGCCAGATACGCAGTATTTT | CASSLRGPDTQYF
- | TRBJ2-1 | TRBV19 | - | TGTGCCAGTAGTCCCGGGCCGGGGAAGAACAATGAGCAGTTCTTC | CASSPGPGKNNEQFF
- | TRBJ2-2 | TRBV28 | - | TGTGCCAGCAGTTTTCCGGGGGGCAACACCGGGGAGCTGTTTTTT | CASSFPGGNTGELFF
- | TRBJ1-2 | TRBV18 | once | TGTGCCAGCTCACCTACCCCACATGGTCCTGGCTACACCTTC | CASSPTPHGPGYTF
- | TRBJ2-4 | TRBV6-6 | - | TGTGCCAGCAGTGTGGGGGGTTTAGCCAAAAACATTCAGTACTTC | CASSVGGLAKNIQYF
TRBD2 | TRBJ2-3 | TRBV19 | - | TGTGCCAGTATGGGGCTAGCGGGACTCACAGATACGCAGTATTTT | CASMGLAGLTDTQYF
- | TRBJ1-1 | TRBV30 | - | TGTGCCTGGAGTGCCACACATGAAGCTTTCTTT | CAWSATHEAFF
- | TRBJ2-7 | TRBV7-2 | - | TGTGCCAGCAGTAGAGACCCTAGCTCTGGGCTCGAGCAGTACTTC | CASSRDPSSGLEQYF
- | TRBJ1-2 | TRBV6-6 | - | TGTGCCAGCACAGGGCTATGGGTTTATGGCTACACCTTC | CASTGLWVYGYTF
- | TRBJ2-1 | TRBV9 | - | TGTGCCAGCAGCGTAGCTCTACGGGACAATGAGCAGTTCTTC | CASSVALRDNEQFF
- | TRBJ2-1 | TRBV14 | few | TGTGCCAGTAGTCGTAGCTACAATGAGCAGTTCTTC | CASSRSYNEQFF
- | TRBJ2-1 | TRBV5-4 | - | TGTGCCAGCACCCAGACTGGTAATTACAATGAGCAGTTCTTC | CASTQTGNYNEQFF
- | TRBJ2-7 | TRBV19 | - | TGTGCCAGTACACGAGACAGGTCCTCCTACGAGCAGTACTTC | CASTRDRSSYEQYF
- | TRBJ2-6 | TRBV10-3 | - | TGTGCCATCAATACATCTGGGGCCAACGTCCTGACTTTC | CAINTSGANVLTF
- | TRBJ2-1 | TRBV5-1 | - | TGCGCCAGCAGCTTGGCGGGAAGCTCCTACAATGAGCAGTTCTTC | CASSLAGSSYNEQFF
- | TRBJ2-7 | TRBV30 | - | TGTGCCTGGAGTGGGCGGGATATAACCTACGAGCAGTACTTC | CAWSGRDITYEQYF
- | TRBJ1-1 | TRBV7-9 | - | TGTGCCAGCAGCTTAGATCAGGGTTGGAACACTGAAGCTTTCTTT | CASSLDQGWNTEAFF
- | TRBJ2-7 | TRBV5-1 | - | TGCGCCAGCAGCTTGATCGGGTACGAGCAGTACTTC | CASSLIGYEQYF
- | TRBJ2-7 | TRBV5-1 | - | TGCGCCAGCAGCCTCCTGTTAGACGAGCAGTACTTC | CASSLLLDEQYF
- | TRBJ2-1 | TRBV25-1 | - | TGTGCCAGTGGAAAGGGACTTCTATACAATGAGCAGTTCTTC | CASGKGLLYNEQFF
TRBD1 | TRBJ2-7 | TRBV16 | - | TGTGCCAGCAGCTCCATCCTCATCGGAGGACAGGGAGACGAGCAGTACTTC | CASSSILIGGQGDEQYF
TRBD1 | TRBJ2-4 | TRBV4-1 | - | TGCGCCAGCAGCCAAGAGTCTTCCCGGGACAGGCTAGACCTAGAGGCCAAAAACATTCAGTACTTC | CASSQESSRDRLDLEAKNIQYF
- | TRBJ1-1 | TRBV7-9 | - | TGTGCCAGCAGCTGGTTGTTGAGCACTGAAGCTTTCTTT | CASSWLLSTEAFF
- | TRBJ2-2 | TRBV7-6 | - | TGTGCCAGCAGCTTAGCCCCGACCGGGGAGCTGTTTTTT | CASSLAPTGELFF
- | TRBJ2-5 | TRBV21-1 | - | TGTGCCAGCAGCAAGAGAGGGGGTTATGAATCGGAGACCCAGTACTTC | CASSKRGGYESETQYF
- | TRBJ1-4 | TRBV13 | - | TGTGCCAGCAGCTTAGGCCGGGGGGAAAAACTGTTTTTT | CASSLGRGEKLFF
TRBD1 | TRBJ2-7 | TRBV4-1 | - | TGCGCCAGCAGCCAAGGGGGGACAGGGGGCTGGGAGCAGTACTTC | CASSQGGTGGWEQYF